This TCR beta chain came from a study of Tregs in tolerant kidney transplant recipients. On this clone: Its antigen is not identified. The sequence runs out 3 residues before the end of the CDR3; the remainder is reconstructed from the germline J gene.

TCRdb's table, derived via immunoSEQ multiplex PCR, lists solely in-frame clones and lacks some. There are about 23,000 clones in the sample, with 3.5% to 4.5% held by the top ten. The CDR3 runs to 15 residues. From germline, CDR1 is SGHRS and CDR2 YFSETQ. Trimming at V came to 5 bases and at J to 2 bases, leaving 10 bases not matched to a gene. Related graft donors supplied nonmyeloablative bone marrow transplants, and mixed chimerism was transient. The study, taken as a whole, reports: In tolerant patients, donor-specific Tregs outgrew total Tregs, suggesting antigen-driven expansion. Biological reproducibility was not directly addressed in this study.

V gene TRBV5-1 combines with J gene TRBJ2-7; TRBD2 agrees at 7 bases. The receptor was isolated from a human patient who received a combined kidney and bone marrow transplant. The T cells may come from the graft donor. The sequencing here drew on CD4+ T cells from blood (PBMCs), taken 6 months after the transplant. Here the CDR3 reads CASSPGRQGAYEQYF. The sequenced CDR3 bases are TGCGCCAGCAGTCCCGGGAGGCAGGGTGCCTACGAG.